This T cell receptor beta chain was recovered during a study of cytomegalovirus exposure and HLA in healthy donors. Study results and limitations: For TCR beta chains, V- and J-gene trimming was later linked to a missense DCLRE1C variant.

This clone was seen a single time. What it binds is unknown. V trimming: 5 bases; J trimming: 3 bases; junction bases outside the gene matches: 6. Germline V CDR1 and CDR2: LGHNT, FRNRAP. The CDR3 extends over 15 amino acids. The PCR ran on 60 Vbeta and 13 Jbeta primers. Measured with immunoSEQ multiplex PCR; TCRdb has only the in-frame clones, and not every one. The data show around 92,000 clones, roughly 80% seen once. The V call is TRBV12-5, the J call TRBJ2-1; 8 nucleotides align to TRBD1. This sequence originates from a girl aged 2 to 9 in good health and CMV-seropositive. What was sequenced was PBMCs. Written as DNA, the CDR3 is TGTGCTAGTGGTCCCGGGACAGGAGTCTACAATGAGCAGTTCTTC. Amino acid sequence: CASGPGTGVYNEQFF.